This T cell receptor beta chain was obtained from a study of CD4 and CD8 cells across lung adenocarcinoma regions. Localized lung adenocarcinoma, a non-small cell lung cancer, affected the donors. V gave up 0 bases and J gave up 3 bases; unmatched junction bases: 14. Germline CDR1 is SGHTA and CDR2 is FQGNSA. The CDR3 covers 19 residues. Using its own MiXCR run on the PCR reads, TCRdb lists one record per CDR3 protein. Of around 18,000 distinct CDR3 sequences listed, about 50% were seen once; the top ten hold approximately 34%. V gene TRBV7-2 combines with J gene TRBJ2-1; 7 bases map to TRBD2. Sequencing was done on a sample of CD8+ T cells from the margin of a lung tumor. The clonotype originates from a male donor with lung adenocarcinoma. The CD4 and CD8 labels of this study may be unreliable. The CDR3 DNA reads as TGTGCCAGCAGCTTAGCGGGCAGCGGGGCCCCGGGAATCTACAATGAGCAGTTCTTC. Protein: CASSLAGSGAPGIYNEQFF.